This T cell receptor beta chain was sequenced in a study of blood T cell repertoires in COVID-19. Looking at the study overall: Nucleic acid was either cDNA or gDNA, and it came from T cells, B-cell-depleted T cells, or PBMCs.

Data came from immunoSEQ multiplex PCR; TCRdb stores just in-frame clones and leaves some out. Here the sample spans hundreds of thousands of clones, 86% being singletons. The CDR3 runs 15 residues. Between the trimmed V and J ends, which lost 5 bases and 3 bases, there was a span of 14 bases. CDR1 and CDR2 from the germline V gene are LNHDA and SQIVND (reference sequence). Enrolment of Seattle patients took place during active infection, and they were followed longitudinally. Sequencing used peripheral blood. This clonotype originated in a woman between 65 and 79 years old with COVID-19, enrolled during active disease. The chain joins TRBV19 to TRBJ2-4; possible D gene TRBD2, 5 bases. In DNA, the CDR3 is TGTGCCAGTAGTCATTTTGGGGAGTTCAAAAACATTCAGTACTTC. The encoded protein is CASSHFGEFKNIQYF.